The 15 T cell receptor beta chains in this list originate from one sample, sequenced in a study of blood T cells in healthy people across ages (dated by TCRdb to 2015 to 2017). To prepare the library, 5' RACE was applied. A second PCR of roughly 7 to 11 cycles was performed with a sample-barcoded 5' primer and a J-beta primer mix. TCRdb took the public reads, trimmed them with fastp at Q25, ran MiXCR for clone calling and kept in-frame beta chains. Under each unique CDR3 protein, matching rows form one entry showing the most common genes and DNA. The sample table lists 1.5 million to 2 million distinct CDR3 sequences, 30% to 40% of them with a count of one. 23% of the sample goes to the ten largest clones. Sequenced input: blood. All receptors come from a human donor in good health.

The sample holds many counts of this clonotype. The gene calls are TRBV13 and TRBJ2-7, with 9 bases matching TRBD1. Germline V gene sequence: CDR1 PRHDT, CDR2 FYEKMQ (reference sequence). With V trimmed by 2 bases and J by 4 bases, 3 bases remained unmatched. The CDR3 length is 14 residues. The CDR3 protein is CASSLRDRAYEQYF. The CDR3 nucleotides read TGTGCCAGCAGCTTAAGGGACAGGGCTTACGAGCAGTACTTC.

In its sample, this clonotype was seen a few times. The chain joins TRBV7-9 to TRBJ1-2; 7 bases align to TRBD1. V shed 2 bases, J shed 7 bases, and the junction held 4 bases outside the gene matches. Per germline, CDR1 SEHNR and CDR2 FQNEAQ (reference sequence). CDR3 length equals 13 residues. The CDR3 sequence: CASSLPRGFGYTF. The CDR3 bases are TGTGCCAGCAGCTTACCCAGGGGGTTTGGCTACACCTTC. The complete variable domain, with remaining parts taken from reference TRBV7-9 and TRBJ1-2, reads DTGVSQNPRHKITKRGQNVTFRCDPISEHNRLYWYRQTLGQGPEFLTYFQNEAQLEKSRLLSDRFSAERPKGSFSTLEIQRTEQGDSAMYLCASSLPRGFGYTFGSGTRLTVV.

The V gene is TRBV7-8, the J gene TRBJ2-7, with a tentative D call TRBD1 (5 bases). The end of the DNA fits TRBJ2-5 better, so the J call may be wrong. CDR1 SGHVS and CDR2 FQNEAQ come from the germline V gene. The CDR3 covers 15 residues. CDR3 sequence (DNA): TGTGCCAGCAGCTCCCGTAGCAGGGACCAAGAGACCCAGTACTTC. Residues: CASSSRSRDQETQYF.

The chain links TRBV15 to TRBJ1-1; D is ambiguous. V lost 0 bases and J 0 bases, leaving 11 bases between the germline ends. Germline-derived CDR1 and CDR2 are LNHNV and YYDKDF (reference sequence). This CDR3 has 16 residues. CDR3: CATSREGYSLNTEAFF. The CDR3 coding sequence is TGTGCCACCAGCAGAGAAGGCTACAGCTTGAACACTGAAGCTTTCTTT. Looking up the rest from reference TRBV15 and TRBJ1-1 gives the full variable domain: DAMVIQNPRYQVTQFGKPVTLSCSQTLNHNVMYWYQQKSSQAPKLLFHYYDKDFNNEADTPDNFQSRRPNTSFCFLDIRSPGLGDTAMYLCATSREGYSLNTEAFFGQGTRLTVV.

This clonotype was picked up a small number of times. J is TRBJ2-1 and V is TRBV29-1; D perhaps matches TRBD2 (7 bases). Germline loops: CDR1 SQVTM, CDR2 ANQGSEA. V was clipped by 3 bases and J by 6 bases, with 15 bases between them. The CDR3 runs to 14 residues. CDR3 DNA: TGCAGCGTTGAGGGGGGGCTCCCTACCAATGAGCAGTTCTTC. It translates to CSVEGGLPTNEQFF.

This clonotype is a singleton in its sample. This chain links TRBV7-2 with TRBJ2-7, with D maybe TRBD2 (5 bases). Deletions cut 6 bases from V and 2 bases from J, with 17 bases between. Germline V CDR1 and CDR2: SGHTA, FQGNSA. The CDR3 runs 15 residues. This CDR3 is CASSLLTGSAYEQYF. The CDR3 DNA follows: TGTGCCAGCAGTTTACTGACGGGGAGCGCCTACGAGCAGTACTTC.

This clonotype was counted between two and nine times. The chain is built from TRBV7-3 and TRBJ2-1; no clear D. The ends were cut back, 1 base at V and 8 bases at J, with 15 bases in the middle. The CDR3 spans 15 residues. Per the germline V gene, CDR1 is SGHTA and CDR2 is FQGTGA. The CDR3 loop reads CASSLRSDLEDEQFF. The CDR3, as DNA: TGTGCCAGCAGCTTAAGATCGGACCTTGAGGATGAGCAGTTCTTC.

The chain recombines TRBV7-2 with TRBJ2-3; the D gene is possibly TRBD1 (5 bases). There are 16 residues in the CDR3. The V end lost 1 base, the J end lost 0 bases, and 11 bases lay between the germline ends. In germline, CDR1 is SGHTA, CDR2 FQGNSA. This CDR3 is CASSLDLQGSTDTQYF. The DNA for the CDR3 is TGTGCCAGCAGCTTAGACCTTCAGGGTAGCACAGATACGCAGTATTTT.

V gene TRBV28 combines with J gene TRBJ2-7, with 10 bases aligning to TRBD1. The CDR3 length is 14 residues. CDR1 is MDHEN, CDR2 SYDVKM, per germline. V shed 5 bases, J shed 2 bases, and the junction held 3 bases outside the gene matches. The CDR3 DNA reads as TGTGCCAGCAGTGACAGGGGGCTTACCTACGAGCAGTACTTC. Amino acid sequence: CASSDRGLTYEQYF.

The gene calls are TRBV4-1 and TRBJ1-1; perhaps TRBD1 as D (5 bases). There are 16 residues in the CDR3. The V gene lost 1 base and the J gene lost 7 bases, with 19 bases spanning the gap. From germline, CDR1 is MGHRA and CDR2 YSYEKL. The CDR3 is CASSQVVMRQGLEAFF. For the CDR3, the DNA is TGCGCCAGCAGCCAAGTAGTAATGAGGCAGGGCCTTGAAGCTTTCTTT.

This clonotype was counted many times. The rearrangement links TRBV7-2 to TRBJ2-5; D is unresolved. Trimming pared 1 base from V and 1 base from J, leaving 13 bases between. The CDR3 loop spans 16 amino acids. Germline V gene sequence: CDR1 SGHTA, CDR2 FQGNSA. The CDR3 here is CASSLGWGVSQETQYF. CDR3 DNA sequence: TGTGCCAGCAGCTTAGGATGGGGTGTGTCCCAAGAGACCCAGTACTTC.

This chain links TRBV20-1 with TRBJ2-5, with D perhaps TRBD1 (6 bases). Trimming stripped 4 bases from V and 2 bases from J, with 14 bases between. CDR3 length: 14 amino acids. The germline V gene encodes CDR1 DFQATT and CDR2 SNEGSKA (reference sequence). For the CDR3, the DNA is TGCAGTGCTACGATTTGGACAGTTCAAGAGACCCAGTACTTC. This codes for CSATIWTVQETQYF.

This clonotype has more than one count but fewer than ten. This chain links TRBV6-5 with TRBJ1-2, with TRBD1 identical over 7 bases. In germline, CDR1 is MNHEY, CDR2 SVGAGI. CDR3 length: 14 amino acids. The V gene end was trimmed by 6 bases and the J gene end by 10 bases; junction bases not matched to a gene: 14. DNA for the CDR3: TGTGCCAGCAGCACGGGACAGAGTGGACAGACCTACACCTTC. It codes for CASSTGQSGQTYTF.

This clonotype was detected a few times. This rearrangement joins TRBV25-1 to TRBJ1-1; 7 bases agree with TRBD1. Germline V gene lookup returns CDR1 MGHDK and CDR2 SYGVNS. CDR3 size: 15 residues. V dropped 4 bases and J dropped 4; count of bases not matched to a gene: 9. Here the CDR3 reads CASSAGTEQSTEAFF. The DNA of the CDR3 is TGTGCCAGCAGTGCTGGGACAGAACAAAGCACTGAAGCTTTCTTT.

The gene calls are TRBV6-1 and TRBJ2-7, with D possibly matching TRBD1 (5 bases). Germline CDR1 and CDR2: MNHNS and SASEGT. Trimming shortened V by 10 bases and J by 2 bases, and 15 bases separated the two germline ends. There are 13 residues in the CDR3. The CDR3 is CATLLTDTYEQYF. The CDR3 region has the DNA TGTGCCACCCTGTTGACAGACACCTACGAGCAGTACTTC.